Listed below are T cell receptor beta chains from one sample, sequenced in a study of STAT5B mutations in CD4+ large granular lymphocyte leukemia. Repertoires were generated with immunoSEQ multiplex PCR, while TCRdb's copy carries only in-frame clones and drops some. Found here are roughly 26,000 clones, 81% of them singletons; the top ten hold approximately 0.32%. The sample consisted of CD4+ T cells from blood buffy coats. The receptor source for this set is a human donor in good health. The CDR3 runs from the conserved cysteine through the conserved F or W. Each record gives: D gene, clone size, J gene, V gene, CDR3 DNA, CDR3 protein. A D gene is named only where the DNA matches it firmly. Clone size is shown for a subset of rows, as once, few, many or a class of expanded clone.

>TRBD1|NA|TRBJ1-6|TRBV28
TGTGCCAGCATCCAGGGGAGGGACAGGGGGCTTTCACCCCTCCACTTT
CASIQGRDRGLSPLHF
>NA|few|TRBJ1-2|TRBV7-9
TGTGCCAGCAGCTTAGCGGAGGTTGGCTACACCTTC
CASSLAEVGYTF
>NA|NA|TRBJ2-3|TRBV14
TGTGCCAGCAGCCAAGATCGCCGTGATACGCAGTATTTT
CASSQDRRDTQYF
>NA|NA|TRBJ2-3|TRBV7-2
TGTGCCAGCAGCTTAAGGGGCGGGGCTAGCACAGATACGCAGTATTTT
CASSLRGGASTDTQYF
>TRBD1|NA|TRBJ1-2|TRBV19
TGTGCCAGTAGTATCGGACAGGAATGGCTCTATGGCTACACCTTC
CASSIGQEWLYGYTF
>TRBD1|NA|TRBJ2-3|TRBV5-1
TGCGCCAGCAGCTCCACAGGGGCAGATACGCAGTATTTT
CASSSTGADTQYF
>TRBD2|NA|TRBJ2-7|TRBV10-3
TGTGCCATCAGTGATCCTAGCGGGAGAGCGTACGAGCAGTACTTC
CAISDPSGRAYEQYF
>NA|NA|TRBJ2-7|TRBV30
TGTGCCTGGAGCGGATCCCTACTCCACTCCTACGAGCAGTACTTC
CAWSGSLLHSYEQYF
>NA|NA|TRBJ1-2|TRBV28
TGTGCCAGCAGTTTGTCGGGAGGCAACTATGGCTACACCTTC
CASSLSGGNYGYTF
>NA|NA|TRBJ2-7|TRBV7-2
TGTGCCAGCAGCTTAGATGGCGGGGCCTACGAGCAGTACTTC
CASSLDGGAYEQYF
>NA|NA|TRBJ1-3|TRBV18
TGTGCCAGCTCACCATTCAGGGTGGGGGACCATGCTGGAAACACCATATATTTT
CASSPFRVGDHAGNTIYF
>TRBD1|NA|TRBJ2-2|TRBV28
TGTGCCAGCAGTTTGCGACAGGGGGCCTCACCCGGGGAGCTGTTTTTT
CASSLRQGASPGELFF
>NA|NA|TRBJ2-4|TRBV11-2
TGTGCCAGCAGCGTGAGGGGGGTCAAAAACATTCAGTACTTC
CASSVRGVKNIQYF
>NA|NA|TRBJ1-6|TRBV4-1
TGCGCCAGCAGCCCGGTAGGGGTACGATCACCCCTCCACTTT
CASSPVGVRSPLHF
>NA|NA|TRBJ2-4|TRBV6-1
TGTGCCAGCAGTGACCTCAGGCTTCAGCTACCCAAAAACATTCAGTACTTC
CASSDLRLQLPKNIQYF
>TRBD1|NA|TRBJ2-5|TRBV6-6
TGTGCCAGCAATGAACCGGGACAGGGTATAAAGACCCAGTACTTC
CASNEPGQGIKTQYF
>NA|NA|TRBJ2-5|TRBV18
TGTGCCAGCTCACGGACAGAAGGACGCCAAGAGACCCAGTACTTC
CASSRTEGRQETQYF
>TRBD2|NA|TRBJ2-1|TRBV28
TGTGCCAGCAGGCCGGCTGGCGGGAGTTTCGATGAGCAGTTCTTC
CASRPAGGSFDEQFF
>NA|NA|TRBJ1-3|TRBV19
TGTGCCAGTACCCGGAGCGCCTCTGGAAACACCATATATTTT
CASTRSASGNTIYF
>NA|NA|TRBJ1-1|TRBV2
TGTGCCAGCAGGCCGACGGGTAGTAGCACTGAAGCTTTCTTT
CASRPTGSSTEAFF
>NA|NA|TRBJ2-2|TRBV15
TGTGCCACCGCCATCCTCCCCGGGGAGCTGTTTTTT
CATAILPGELFF
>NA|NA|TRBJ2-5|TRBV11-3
TGTGCCAGCAGCACCGCAGGGTTTCCAGAGACCCAGTACTTC
CASSTAGFPETQYF
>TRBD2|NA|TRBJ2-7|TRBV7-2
TGTGCCAGCAGCCGTAGCGGGAGGGGCACCTACGAGCAGTACTTC
CASSRSGRGTYEQYF
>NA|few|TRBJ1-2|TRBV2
TGTGCCAGCAGACCGCTTCAGTATGGCTACACCTTC
CASRPLQYGYTF
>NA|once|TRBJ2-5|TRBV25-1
TGTGCCAGCACCCAGGGTGTCGAGACCCAGTACTTC
CASTQGVETQYF
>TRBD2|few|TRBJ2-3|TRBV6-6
TGTGCCAGCAGCTCCGGGGGCGGGGGGCTCACAGATACGCAGTATTTT
CASSSGGGGLTDTQYF
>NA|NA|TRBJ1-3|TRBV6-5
TGTGCCAGCAGTTACGGGGTTGGAAACACCATATATTTT
CASSYGVGNTIYF
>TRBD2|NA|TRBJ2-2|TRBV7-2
TGTGCCAGCAGCCGTAGCGGGGGGCCGAACACCGGGGAGCTGTTTTTT
CASSRSGGPNTGELFF
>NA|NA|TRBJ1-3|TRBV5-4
TGTGCCAGCAGCTTGGTTGGCACCGTAAGCTCTGGAAACACCATATATTTT
CASSLVGTVSSGNTIYF
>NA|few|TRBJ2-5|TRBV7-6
TGTGCCAGCAGCCCCAACCAAGGGTCCGGGACCCAGTACTTC
CASSPNQGSGTQYF
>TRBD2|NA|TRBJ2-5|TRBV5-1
TGCGCCAGCAGCTTGGTACTAGCGGGGCACACGAATGGAGAGACCCAGTACTTC
CASSLVLAGHTNGETQYF
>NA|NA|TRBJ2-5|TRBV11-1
TGTGCCAGCCGGGACCAGTACTTC
CASRDQYF
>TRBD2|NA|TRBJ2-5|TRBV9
TGTGCCAGCAGCGTAGCTAGCGGCGGGGAGACCCAGTACTTC
CASSVASGGETQYF
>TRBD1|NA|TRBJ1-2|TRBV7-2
TGTGCCAGCAGCTTAGGACAGGGGATTGGCTACACCTTC
CASSLGQGIGYTF
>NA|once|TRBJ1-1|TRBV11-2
TGTGCCAGCAGCTTTCTCGAGGGACTATCTGAAGCTTTCTTT
CASSFLEGLSEAFF
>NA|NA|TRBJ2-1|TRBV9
TGTGCCAGCAGCGTGACACCCCAAGACAATGAGCAGTTCTTC
CASSVTPQDNEQFF
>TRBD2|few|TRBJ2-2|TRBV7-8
TGTGCCAGCAGCTTAGCCCGGATAGCGGGAGGTTCTAGGGACACCGGGGAGCTGTTTTTT
CASSLARIAGGSRDTGELFF
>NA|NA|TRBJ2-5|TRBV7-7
TGTGCTAGCAGCGCGGGACCCCAAGAGACCCAGTACTTC
CASSAGPQETQYF
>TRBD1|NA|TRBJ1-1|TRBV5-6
TGTGCCAGCAGCTTGGGGGGACAGTGGCGTATAGAGGCTGAAGCTTTCTTT
CASSLGGQWRIEAEAFF
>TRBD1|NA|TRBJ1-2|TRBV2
TGTGCCATTACGGGACAGTCCTATGGCTACACCTTC
CAITGQSYGYTF
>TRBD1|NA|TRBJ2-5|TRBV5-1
TGCGCCAGCAGCTTGGGTGGGACAGGGGGAAGTAAGACCCAGTACTTC
CASSLGGTGGSKTQYF
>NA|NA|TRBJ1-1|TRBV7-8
TGTGCCAGCAGCTTATACGGGCTGAACACTGAAGCTTTCTTT
CASSLYGLNTEAFF
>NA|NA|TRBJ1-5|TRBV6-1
TGTGCCAGCAGTGAATTGGGCGCGTTGGATCAGCCCCAGCATTTT
CASSELGALDQPQHF
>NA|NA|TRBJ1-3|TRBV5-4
TGTGCCAGCAGCTTGGTGGGGAACTCTGGAAACACCATATATTTT
CASSLVGNSGNTIYF
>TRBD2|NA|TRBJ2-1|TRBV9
TGTGCCAGCAGCGTAGGCACCGGGACTAGCGGAGCCCAATTCTCCTACAATGAGCAGTTCTTC
CASSVGTGTSGAQFSYNEQFF
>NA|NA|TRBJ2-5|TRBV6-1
TGTGCCAGCAGTGATACCCGACAGTACCAAGAGACCCAGTACTTC
CASSDTRQYQETQYF